This T cell receptor beta chain was recovered during a study of blood T cells in healthy people across ages. Findings of the study overall: The authors considered diversity estimates from one million T cells to be underestimates. Leaving the PBMCs unsorted stopped any conclusive comparison of naive versus antigen-experienced cells.

Comments on this clonotype: Its antigen is not known.

With 0 bases clipped from V and 10 bases from J, the junction kept 8 bases outside the gene matches. CDR3 length: 17 residues. Per germline, CDR1 SGHVS and CDR2 FNYEAQ. For the second PCR, which ran for roughly 7 to 11 cycles, a sample-barcoded 5' primer and a J-beta primer mix were used. Each CDR3 protein gets one entry after TCRdb re-called the 5' RACE reads with MiXCR. Of approximately 850,000 distinct CDR3 sequences listed, 40% to 50% are singletons. Sequenced sample: blood. The sequence came from a man between 60 and 70 years old in good health. This chain links TRBV7-6 with TRBJ1-6, with 11 bases that match TRBD1. The CDR3 loop is CASSLATGQGVHSPLHF. In nucleotides, the CDR3 is TGTGCCAGCAGCTTAGCTACGGGACAGGGGGTACACTCACCCCTCCACTTT. The whole variable domain, filled in from reference TRBV7-6 and TRBJ1-6, reads GAGVSQSPRYKVTKRGQDVALRCDPISGHVSLYWYRQALGQGPEFLTYFNYEAQQDKSGLPNDRFSAERPEGSISTLTIQRTEQRDSAMYRCASSLATGQGVHSPLHFGNGTRLTVT.